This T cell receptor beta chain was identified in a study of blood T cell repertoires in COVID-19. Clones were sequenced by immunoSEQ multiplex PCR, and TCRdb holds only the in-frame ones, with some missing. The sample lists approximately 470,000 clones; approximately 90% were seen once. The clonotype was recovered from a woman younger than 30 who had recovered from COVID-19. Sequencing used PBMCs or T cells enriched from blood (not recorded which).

The CDR3 region has the DNA TGTGCCAGCAGTGAAATCGTAGAGACCCAGTACTTC. Amino acids: CASSEIVETQYF. This chain connects TRBV2 to TRBJ2-5; D remains ambiguous. Trimming left V 2 bases short and J 4 bases short, with 5 bases between. Germline CDR1 SNHLY, CDR2 FYNNEI. CDR3 size: 12 residues.